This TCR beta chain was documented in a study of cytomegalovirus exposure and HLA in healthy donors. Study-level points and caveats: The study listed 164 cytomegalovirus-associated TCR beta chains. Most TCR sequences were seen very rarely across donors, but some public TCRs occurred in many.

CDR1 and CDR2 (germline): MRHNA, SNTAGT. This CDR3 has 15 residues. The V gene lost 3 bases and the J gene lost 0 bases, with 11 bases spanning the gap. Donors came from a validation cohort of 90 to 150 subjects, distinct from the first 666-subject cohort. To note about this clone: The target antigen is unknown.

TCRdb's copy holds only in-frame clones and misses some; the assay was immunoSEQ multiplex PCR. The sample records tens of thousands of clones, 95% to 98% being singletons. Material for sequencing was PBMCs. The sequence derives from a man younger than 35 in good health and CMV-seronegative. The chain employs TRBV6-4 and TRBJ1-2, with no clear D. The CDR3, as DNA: TGTGCCAGCAGTGATGTTCGGCAGGCTAACTATGGCTACACCTTC. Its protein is CASSDVRQANYGYTF.